Following are 17 T cell receptor beta chains from one sample sequenced in a study of siplizumab effects on memory and regulatory T cells. TCRdb keeps only in-frame clones here, not all; method: immunoSEQ multiplex PCR. In the table there are 85,000 to 130,000 clones, 93% of which are singletons. Sample: Tregs sorted from blood. These receptors were collected from a human donor in good health.

The chain couples TRBV10-2 to TRBJ1-5; D may be TRBD1 (6 bases). There are 15 residues in the CDR3. Germline-derived CDR1 and CDR2 are WSHSY and SAAADI. Trimming cost V 4 bases and J 3 bases, with 13 bases left between them. The CDR3 is CASSAVAGVNQPQHF. The CDR3, as DNA: TGCGCCAGCAGTGCAGTGGCAGGGGTCAATCAGCCCCAGCATTTT.

This chain joins TRBV5-1 and TRBJ1-1, with D possibly matching TRBD1 (6 bases). The CDR3 extends over 16 amino acids. The V end lost 1 base, the J end lost 6 bases, and 19 bases lay between the germline ends. Germline loops: CDR1 SGHRS, CDR2 YFSETQ. The CDR3 protein is CASSLRGAVWGSEAFF. CDR3 bases: TGCGCCAGCAGCTTGCGGGGGGCGGTCTGGGGTTCTGAAGCTTTCTTT.

This clone was detected once. The chain couples TRBV2 to TRBJ2-3, with a possible D match to TRBD1 (5 bases). The germline V gene has CDR1 SNHLY and CDR2 FYNNEI. The ends were cut back, 6 bases at V and 2 bases at J, with 12 bases in the middle. The CDR3 has 14 amino acids. The CDR3 region has the DNA TGTGCCAGCAGGGTTGTAGGGGACACAGATACGCAGTATTTT. It yields the protein CASRVVGDTDTQYF. The full variable domain, completed using reference TRBV2 and TRBJ2-3, is EPEVTQTPSHQVTQMGQEVILRCVPISNHLYFYWYRQILGQKVEFLVSFYNNEISEKSEIFDDQFSVERPDGSNFTLKIRSTKLEDSAMYFCASRVVGDTDTQYFGPGTRLTVL.

V gene TRBV9 combines with J gene TRBJ1-4, with TRBD1 matching over 11 bases. The CDR3 runs to 14 residues. The J segment lost 7 bases and the V segment lost 4 bases, leaving 3 bases of the junction unmatched. The germline gives CDR1 SGDLS, CDR2 YYNGEE. The CDR3 coding sequence is TGTGCCAGCAGCTCCGGGACAGGGGGTGAAAAACTGTTTTTT. Protein: CASSSGTGGEKLFF.

V is TRBV6-5 and J is TRBJ1-5, with D unclear. The CDR3 is 14 residues long. The V gene lost 0 bases and the J gene lost 9 bases, with 12 bases spanning the gap. The germline V gene encodes CDR1 MNHEY and CDR2 SVGAGI. CDR3 in DNA: TGTGCCAGCAGTTACTCCGGGGAAGGTTGGCCCCAGCATTTT. Amino acids: CASSYSGEGWPQHF.

The chain joins TRBV6-5 to TRBJ2-5; D uncertain. Germline assignment: CDR1 MNHEY and CDR2 SVGAGI. Trimming pared 6 bases from V and 5 bases from J, leaving 10 bases between. This CDR3 is 12 amino acids long. The CDR3 reads CASSQSWETQYF. The DNA for the CDR3 is TGTGCCAGCAGCCAATCTTGGGAGACCCAGTACTTC.

This chain joins TRBV6-6 and TRBJ1-4; possibly TRBD1 for D (6 bases). Per germline, CDR1 MNHNY and CDR2 SVGAGI (reference sequence). CDR3 length: 15 residues. The V end was cut by 5 bases, the J end by 4 bases, with 14 bases between. CDR3 residues: CASSRGQTSNEKLFF. CDR3 sequence (DNA): TGTGCCAGCAGTCGCGGACAGACTAGTAATGAAAAACTGTTTTTT.

The V gene is TRBV19, the J gene TRBJ1-2; no clear D gene. V shed 4 bases and J shed 8 bases, with 14 bases lying between them. The CDR3 sequence is 13 residues long. CDR1 and CDR2 from the germline V gene are LNHDA and SQIVND (reference sequence). The CDR3 DNA sequence: TGTGCCAGTAGTAGGCCTACGCTCAAGGGCTACACCTTC. As protein: CASSRPTLKGYTF.

This clone was counted a single time. V gene TRBV2 combines with J gene TRBJ2-7, with 7 bases that match TRBD2. CDR3 size: 18 residues. From germline, CDR1 is SNHLY and CDR2 FYNNEI. J was trimmed by 2 bases and V by 1 base; bases with no gene match: 14. This chain's CDR3 is CASSEGWLAARLTYEQYF. CDR3 nucleotide sequence: TGTGCCAGCAGTGAAGGGTGGCTAGCGGCTCGTCTAACCTACGAGCAGTACTTC.

The chain is built from TRBV6-5 and TRBJ1-2; TRBD1 aligns across 7 bases. V lost 4 bases, J lost 8 bases, and 10 bases stayed unmatched. Looked up from germline, CDR1 is MNHEY and CDR2 is SVGAGI. The CDR3 totals 14 residues. The CDR3 DNA is TGTGCCAGCAGTTCGCCGGACAGGTCCGGGGGCTACACCTTC. It specifies CASSSPDRSGGYTF.

V usage is TRBV2 and J usage is TRBJ2-1; D not certain. V lost 6 bases, J lost 12 bases, and 15 bases lay in between. Germline assignment: CDR1 SNHLY and CDR2 FYNNEI. This CDR3 spans 12 amino acids. CDR3 bases: TGTGCCAGCAGCACACCTGGAAGTCGGCAGTTCTTC. Its translation is CASSTPGSRQFF.

The chain combines TRBV19 with TRBJ2-5; 9 nucleotides agree with TRBD2. Losses at the gene ends were 6 bases for V and 1 base for J; bases not matched to a gene: 9. Germline V CDR1 and CDR2: LNHDA, SQIVND (reference sequence). The CDR3 is made up of 16 amino acids. The CDR3 loop is CASSPLAGGLQETQYF. In DNA form, the CDR3 reads TGTGCCAGTAGCCCACTGGCGGGAGGGCTCCAAGAGACCCAGTACTTC.

The V and J genes are TRBV25-1 and TRBJ2-5, with no clear D. Per the germline V gene, CDR1 is MGHDK and CDR2 is SYGVNS. The CDR3 runs to 14 residues. Trimming pared 4 bases from V and 1 base from J, leaving 10 bases between. In nucleotides, the CDR3 is TGTGCCAGCAGTGGTATCAACAGCCAAGAGACCCAGTACTTC. This encodes CASSGINSQETQYF.

The CDR3 DNA sequence: TGCGCCAGCAGCTTGTTTGGAGGCGGGGGCTGGGGGAAAGAGACCCAGTACTTC. It is translated as CASSLFGGGGWGKETQYF. The V and J genes are TRBV5-1 and TRBJ2-5; maybe TRBD2 (7 bases). The CDR3 spans 18 residues. Germline assignment: CDR1 SGHRS and CDR2 YFSETQ. V was pared by 1 base and J by 3 bases, with 22 bases between. Full variable domain (rest looked up from reference TRBV5-1 and TRBJ2-5): KAGVTQTPRYLIKTRGQQVTLSCSPISGHRSVSWYQQTPGQGLQFLFEYFSETQRNKGNFPGRFSGRQFSNSRSEMNVSTLELGDSALYLCASSLFGGGGWGKETQYFGPGTRLLVL.

The chain employs TRBV10-3 and TRBJ1-2, with D perhaps TRBD1 (6 bases). V was trimmed by 5 bases and J by 2 bases, leaving 6 bases between them. This CDR3 region has 12 residues. From germline, CDR1 is ENHRY and CDR2 SYGVKD. For the CDR3, the DNA is TGTGCCATCAGTCAGGGGAACTATGGCTACACCTTC. Its translation: CAISQGNYGYTF.

The genes are TRBV19 and TRBJ1-2; 7 positions agree with TRBD1. This CDR3 has 12 amino acids. Germline CDR1 LNHDA, CDR2 SQIVND (reference sequence). The V and J ends lost 4 bases and 4 bases, in that order; junction bases with no gene match: 0. The CDR3 bases are TGTGCCAGTAGTACAGGGGGCTATGGCTACACCTTC. This encodes CASSTGGYGYTF.

The chain recombines TRBV7-9 with TRBJ2-7; D not certain. Germline values: CDR1 SEHNR, CDR2 FQNEAQ (reference sequence). The CDR3 is 16 amino acids. Trimming left V 0 bases short and J 2 bases short, with 14 bases between. The CDR3 protein is CASSLARVSTTYEQYF. CDR3 in DNA: TGTGCCAGCAGCTTAGCCCGGGTATCGACCACCTACGAGCAGTACTTC.